This entry features one T cell receptor beta chain sequence. The data were taken from a study of blood T cell repertoires in COVID-19. Clones were sequenced by immunoSEQ multiplex PCR, and TCRdb holds only the in-frame ones, with some missing. The sample has fewer than 650,000 clones, 85% to 90% seen once. Germline assignment: CDR1 MGHRA and CDR2 YSYEKL. Trimming pared 9 bases from V and 9 bases from J, leaving 15 bases between. CDR3 length: 13 residues. The source material was peripheral blood. The V gene is TRBV4-1, the J gene TRBJ1-6, with a tentative D call TRBD1 (6 bases). This sequence originates from a woman between 50 and 59 years old with COVID-19, enrolled during active disease. In DNA, the CDR3 is TGCGCCAGTAGGACAGCCTGGGGTTCACCCCTCCACTTT. The encoded protein is CASRTAWGSPLHF.